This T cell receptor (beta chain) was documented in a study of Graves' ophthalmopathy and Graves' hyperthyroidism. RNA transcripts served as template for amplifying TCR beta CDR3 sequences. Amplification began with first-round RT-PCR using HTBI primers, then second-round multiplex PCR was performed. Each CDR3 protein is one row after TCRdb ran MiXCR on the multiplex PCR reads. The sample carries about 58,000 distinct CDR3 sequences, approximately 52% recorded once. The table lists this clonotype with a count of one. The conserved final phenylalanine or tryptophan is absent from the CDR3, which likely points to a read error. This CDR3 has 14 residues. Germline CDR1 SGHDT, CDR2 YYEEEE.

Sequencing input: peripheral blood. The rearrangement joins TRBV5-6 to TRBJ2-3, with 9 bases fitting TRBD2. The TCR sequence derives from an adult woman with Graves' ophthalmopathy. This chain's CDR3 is CASNLAGLPETQYC. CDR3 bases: TGTGCCAGCAATCTAGCGGGATTGCCAGAGACGCAGTATTGT.